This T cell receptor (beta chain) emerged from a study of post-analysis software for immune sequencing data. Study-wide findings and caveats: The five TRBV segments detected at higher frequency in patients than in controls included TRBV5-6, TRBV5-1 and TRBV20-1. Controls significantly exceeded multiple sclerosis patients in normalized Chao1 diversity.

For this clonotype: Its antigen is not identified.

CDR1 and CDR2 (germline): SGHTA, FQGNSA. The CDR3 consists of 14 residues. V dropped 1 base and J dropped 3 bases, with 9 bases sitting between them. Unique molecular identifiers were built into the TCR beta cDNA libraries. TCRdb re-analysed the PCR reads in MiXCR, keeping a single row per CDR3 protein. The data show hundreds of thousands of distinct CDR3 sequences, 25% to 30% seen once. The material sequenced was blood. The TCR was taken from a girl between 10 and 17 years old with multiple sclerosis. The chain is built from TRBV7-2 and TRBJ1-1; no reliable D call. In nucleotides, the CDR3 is TGTGCCAGCAGCTTAGGTCTGGGATACACTGAAGCTTTCTTT. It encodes CASSLGLGYTEAFF.